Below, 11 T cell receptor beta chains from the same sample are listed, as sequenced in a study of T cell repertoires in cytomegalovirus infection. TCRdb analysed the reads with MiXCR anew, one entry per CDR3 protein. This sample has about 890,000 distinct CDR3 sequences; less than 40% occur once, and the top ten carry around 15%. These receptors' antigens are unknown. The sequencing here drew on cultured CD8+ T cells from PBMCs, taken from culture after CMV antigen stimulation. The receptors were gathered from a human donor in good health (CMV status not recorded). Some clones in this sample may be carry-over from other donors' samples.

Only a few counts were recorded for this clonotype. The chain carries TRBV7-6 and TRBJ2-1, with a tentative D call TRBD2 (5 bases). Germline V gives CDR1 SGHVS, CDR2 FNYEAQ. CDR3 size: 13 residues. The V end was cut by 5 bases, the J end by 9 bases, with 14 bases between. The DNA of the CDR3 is TGTGCCAGCAGCCCTACGGGGTCTGGTGAGCAGTTCTTC. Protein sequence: CASSPTGSGEQFF.

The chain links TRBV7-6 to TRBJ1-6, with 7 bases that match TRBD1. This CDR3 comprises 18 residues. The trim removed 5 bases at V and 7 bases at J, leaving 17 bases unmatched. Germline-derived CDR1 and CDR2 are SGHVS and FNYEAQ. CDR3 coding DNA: TGTGCCAGCAGCCATCCCCAAACGGACAGGCGGCTAAATTCACCCCTCCACTTT. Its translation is CASSHPQTDRRLNSPLHF.

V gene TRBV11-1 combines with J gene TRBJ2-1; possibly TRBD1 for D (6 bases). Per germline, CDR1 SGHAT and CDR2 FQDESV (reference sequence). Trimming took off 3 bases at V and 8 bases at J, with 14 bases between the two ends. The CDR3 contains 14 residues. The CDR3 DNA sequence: TGTGCCAGCAGCTTGACCAGGGGCTTCCATGAGCAGTTCTTC. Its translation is CASSLTRGFHEQFF.

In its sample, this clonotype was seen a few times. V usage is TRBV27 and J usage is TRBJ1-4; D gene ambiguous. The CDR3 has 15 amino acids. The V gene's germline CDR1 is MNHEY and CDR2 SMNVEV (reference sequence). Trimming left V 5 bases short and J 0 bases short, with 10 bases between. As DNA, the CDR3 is TGTGCCAGCAGTCTGCTGTGGCCAACTAATGAAAAACTGTTTTTT. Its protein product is CASSLLWPTNEKLFF.

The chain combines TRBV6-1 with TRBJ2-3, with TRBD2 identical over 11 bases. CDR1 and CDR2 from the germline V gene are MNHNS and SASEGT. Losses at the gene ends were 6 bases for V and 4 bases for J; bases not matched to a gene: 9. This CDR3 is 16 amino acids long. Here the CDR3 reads CASRNGVLAGADTQYF. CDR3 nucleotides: TGTGCCAGCAGAAACGGGGTACTAGCGGGGGCAGATACGCAGTATTTT.

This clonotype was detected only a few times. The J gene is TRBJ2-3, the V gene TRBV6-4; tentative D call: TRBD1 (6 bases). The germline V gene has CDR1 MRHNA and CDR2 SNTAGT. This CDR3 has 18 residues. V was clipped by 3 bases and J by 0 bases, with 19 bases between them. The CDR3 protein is CASSESPAGVHSTDTQYF. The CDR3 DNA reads TGTGCCAGCAGTGAATCCCCGGCAGGGGTGCATAGCACAGATACGCAGTATTTT.

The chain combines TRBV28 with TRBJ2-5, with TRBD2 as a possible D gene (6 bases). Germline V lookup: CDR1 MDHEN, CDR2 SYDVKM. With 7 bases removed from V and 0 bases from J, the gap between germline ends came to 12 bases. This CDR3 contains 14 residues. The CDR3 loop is CASTGEEYQETQYF. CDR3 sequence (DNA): TGTGCCAGCACCGGGGAGGAGTACCAAGAGACCCAGTACTTC.

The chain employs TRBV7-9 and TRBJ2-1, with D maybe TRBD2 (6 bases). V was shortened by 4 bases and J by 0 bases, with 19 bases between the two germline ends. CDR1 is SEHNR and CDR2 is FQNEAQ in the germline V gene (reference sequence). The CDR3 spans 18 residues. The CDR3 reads CASSWKQGLSSSYNEQFF. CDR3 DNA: TGTGCCAGCAGCTGGAAGCAGGGACTCTCGAGCTCCTACAATGAGCAGTTCTTC.

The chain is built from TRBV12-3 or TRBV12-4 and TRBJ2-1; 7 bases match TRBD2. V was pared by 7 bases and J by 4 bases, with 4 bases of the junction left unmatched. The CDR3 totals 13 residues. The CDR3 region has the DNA TGTGCCAGCACCGGGGGAGGGTACAATGAGCAGTTCTTC. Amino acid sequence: CASTGGGYNEQFF.

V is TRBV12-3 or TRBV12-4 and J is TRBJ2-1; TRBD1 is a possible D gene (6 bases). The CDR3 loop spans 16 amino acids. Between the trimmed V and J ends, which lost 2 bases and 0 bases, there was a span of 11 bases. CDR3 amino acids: CASSLYQGRSYNEQFF. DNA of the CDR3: TGTGCCAGCAGTTTATACCAGGGGCGCTCCTACAATGAGCAGTTCTTC.

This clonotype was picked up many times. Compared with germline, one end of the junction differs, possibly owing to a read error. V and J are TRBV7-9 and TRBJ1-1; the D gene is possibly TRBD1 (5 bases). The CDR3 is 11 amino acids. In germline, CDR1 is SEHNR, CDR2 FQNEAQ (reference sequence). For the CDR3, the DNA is TGTGCCAGCAGCCTAGACAGAGACCTAGTCTTT. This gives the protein CASSLDRDLVF.